This TCR beta chain appears in the sequencing data of a study of T-cell memory formation after mild COVID-19. Broader study findings: Specificity for SARS-CoV-2 was not confirmed among the second-wave clones peaking on day 37. Pre-infection memory carried some responding clones, suggesting that cross-reactive memory joined. Later expanders leaned CD4+, whereas clones that contracted between day 15 and 85 were balanced CD4/CD8.

Researchers used 5'RACE with constant-segment primers to make TCR alpha and TCR beta cDNA libraries that carry sample barcodes and UMIs. One entry per CDR3 protein, called by TCRdb with MiXCR from the 5' RACE reads. The sample has a few hundred thousand distinct CDR3 sequences, approximately 25% seen once. CDR1 and CDR2 from the germline V gene are SGDLS and YYNGEE. J gave up 6 bases and V 4 bases, and 7 bases lay outside the gene matches. The CDR3 totals 13 residues. With regard to this clonotype: Antigen unknown.

Sequenced material: PBMCs or a T cell subset sorted from them (not recorded which). The TCR originated in an adult woman who had mild COVID-19 (a few samples of this study predate the infection). Cell type and time point are not known. The rearrangement joins TRBV9 to TRBJ2-7; TRBD1 matches 7 bases. CDR3 sequence: CASSIGGLGEQYF. The CDR3 bases are TGTGCCAGCAGCATAGGGGGCTTGGGCGAGCAGTACTTC.